Listed here are 17 T cell receptor beta chains from one sample, sequenced in a study of CD8 T cells in ankylosing spondylitis. TCRdb passed the 5' RACE reads through MiXCR, listing each CDR3 protein once. The sample records 230,000 or so distinct CDR3 sequences, 15% to 20% being singletons. The sequencing input was blood, either unsorted or a sorted T cell fraction (not recorded which). All receptors derive from a male donor with ankylosing spondylitis or in good health (not recorded which).

The gene calls are TRBV28 and TRBJ2-7; 11 positions agree with TRBD1. V dropped 3 bases and J dropped 2; count of bases not matched to a gene: 15. This CDR3 has 19 amino acids. CDR1 MDHEN and CDR2 SYDVKM come from the germline V gene. CDR3 amino acids: CASSFQDRGLRGSPYEQYF. CDR3 nucleotides: TGTGCCAGCAGTTTCCAGGACAGGGGGCTACGAGGGAGTCCCTACGAGCAGTACTTC.

There are a few counts of this clonotype. The chain is built from TRBV20-1 and TRBJ2-7; 9 positions match TRBD1. Trimming cost V 0 bases and J 4 bases; bases outside gene matches: 7. CDR1 and CDR2 from the germline V gene are DFQATT and SNEGSKA (reference sequence). The CDR3 is 15 residues long. In DNA form, the CDR3 reads TGCAGTGCTAGAGATTGGGACAGGGAAATTTACGAGCAGTACTTC. It translates to CSARDWDREIYEQYF.

This clonotype was observed a few times. This chain connects TRBV4-3 to TRBJ1-1, with D uncertain. The CDR3 has 15 amino acids. The germline gives CDR1 LGHNA, CDR2 YSLEER. V was cut by 0 bases and J by 1 base, with 9 bases left in between. The CDR3 DNA sequence: TGCGCCAGCAGCCAAGATCCGCAGGAGAACACTGAAGCTTTCTTT. This translates into CASSQDPQENTEAFF.

V gene TRBV11-2 combines with J gene TRBJ2-7; 8 nucleotides agree with TRBD1. In germline, CDR1 is SGHAT, CDR2 FQNNGV. Trimming took 0 bases from V and 2 from J; bases not matched to a gene: 9. CDR3 length: 17 residues. The CDR3 DNA reads TGTGCCAGCAGCTTAGATTCGAGGCGACAGGGGCCCTACGAGCAGTACTTC. Translated: CASSLDSRRQGPYEQYF.

The chain carries TRBV6-2 or TRBV6-3 and TRBJ2-7; 7 positions agree with TRBD2. Trimming removed 0 bases from V and 3 bases from J; junction bases left unmatched: 11. The CDR3 spans 17 residues. Germline V gene lookup returns CDR1 MNHEY and CDR2 SVGEGT. CDR3 coding DNA: TGTGCCAGCAGTTACTCCGTATCGGGGGAGGGCCGCTACGAGCAGTACTTC. Its protein product is CASSYSVSGEGRYEQYF.

The chain employs TRBV29-1 and TRBJ2-2; no firm D call. From germline, CDR1 is SQVTM and CDR2 ANQGSEA. The V and J ends lost 4 bases and 3 bases respectively, with 6 bases between them. This CDR3 comprises 12 residues. The CDR3 reads CSVVGDTGELFF. CDR3 DNA sequence: TGCAGCGTTGTCGGAGACACCGGGGAGCTGTTTTTT.

This clonotype appeared a single time. The chain employs TRBV4-1 and TRBJ2-7; the match to TRBD2 covers 9 bases. The V and J ends lost 5 bases and 4 bases, in that order; junction bases with no gene match: 9. Germline V CDR1 and CDR2: MGHRA, YSYEKL. The CDR3 loop spans 15 amino acids. CDR3 sequence reads: CASSERTSDHYEQYF. The CDR3 DNA reads as TGCGCCAGCAGCGAACGGACTAGCGATCATTACGAGCAGTACTTC.

V gene TRBV12-3 or TRBV12-4 combines with J gene TRBJ2-1; TRBD1 matches at 8 bases. V gave up 5 bases and J gave up 0 bases; unmatched junction bases: 6. This CDR3 is 16 amino acids long. The CDR3 DNA reads as TGTGCCAGCAGTCCACGGACAGGGAGCTCCTACAATGAGCAGTTCTTC. The encoded protein is CASSPRTGSSYNEQFF.

The J gene is TRBJ2-1, the V gene TRBV6-1, with D possibly TRBD1 on 6 matching bases. The CDR3 extends over 18 amino acids. V gave up 9 bases and J gave up 4 bases, with 28 bases separating them. Germline values: CDR1 MNHNS, CDR2 SASEGT. In DNA, the CDR3 is TGTGCCAGTAGTAAAACTGCAACAGGGTCCCCCTTATACAATGAGCAGTTCTTC. Its translation: CASSKTATGSPLYNEQFF.

The chain has TRBV20-1 and TRBJ2-7, with D maybe TRBD1 (6 bases). Looked up from germline, CDR1 is DFQATT and CDR2 is SNEGSKA (reference sequence). V was trimmed by 0 bases and J by 2 bases, leaving 14 bases between them. The CDR3 runs to 15 residues. Here the CDR3 reads CSARDQGSPTYEQYF. The DNA of the CDR3 is TGCAGTGCTAGAGATCAGGGGTCCCCTACCTACGAGCAGTACTTC.

This clonotype was seen more than once but under ten times. This chain uses TRBV20-1 with TRBJ2-5; 14 bases are a match to TRBD2. V lost 2 bases, J lost 5 bases, and 7 bases stayed unmatched. Looked up from germline, CDR1 is DFQATT and CDR2 is SNEGSKA (reference sequence). The CDR3 contains 16 residues. The CDR3 is CSARRLAGGEGETQYF. The CDR3 nucleotides read TGCAGTGCTAGAAGACTAGCGGGAGGGGAGGGGGAGACCCAGTACTTC.

This clonotype came up a few times. Just one base apart from a much larger clone, this may be a read error. The rearrangement joins TRBV15 to TRBJ1-6, with D unclear. Germline CDR1 is LNHNV and CDR2 is YYDKDF (reference sequence). This CDR3 is 12 amino acids long. The CDR3 protein is CATSRENSPLRF. CDR3 coding DNA: TGTGCCACCAGCAGAGAGAATTCACCCCTCCGCTTT.

The chain couples TRBV12-5 to TRBJ2-1; the D gene is possibly TRBD1 (6 bases). Per the germline V gene, CDR1 is LGHNT and CDR2 is FRNRAP. This CDR3 has 13 amino acids. Trimming pared 5 bases from V and 9 bases from J, leaving 14 bases between. CDR3 in amino acids: CASGLEGEGEQFF. In DNA form, the CDR3 reads TGTGCTAGTGGTCTCGAGGGGGAAGGTGAGCAGTTCTTC.

This clonotype has more than one count but fewer than ten. V gene TRBV7-8 combines with J gene TRBJ2-2; perhaps TRBD1 as D (5 bases). Germline loops: CDR1 SGHVS, CDR2 FQNEAQ. CDR3 length equals 14 residues. Trimming cost V 4 bases and J 3 bases, with 9 bases left between them. This CDR3 is CASSSQGYTGELFF. As DNA, the CDR3 is TGTGCCAGCAGCTCCCAGGGATACACCGGGGAGCTGTTTTTT.

The chain links TRBV5-4 to TRBJ2-1; TRBD1 aligns across 7 bases. The CDR3 covers 13 residues. Germline lookup yields CDR1 SGHNT and CDR2 YYREEE (reference sequence). Trimming removed 4 bases from V and 8 bases from J; junction bases left unmatched: 6. This chain's CDR3 is CASSVDRFDEQFF. DNA for the CDR3: TGTGCCAGCAGCGTGGACAGGTTCGATGAGCAGTTCTTC.

This clonotype came up a few times. This chain connects TRBV7-8 to TRBJ2-7; no definite D call. Germline V lookup: CDR1 SGHVS, CDR2 FQNEAQ. The length of the CDR3 is 15 residues. V was pared by 1 base and J by 4 bases, with 14 bases between. Here the CDR3 DNA reads TGTGCCAGCAGCTTAGACCAGAGGCTAGGATACGAGCAGTACTTC. Protein sequence: CASSLDQRLGYEQYF. Full variable domain (remainder filled in from reference TRBV7-8 and TRBJ2-7): GAGVSQSPRYKVAKRGQDVALRCDPISGHVSLFWYQQALGQGPEFLTYFQNEAQLDKSGLPSDRFFAERPEGSVSTLKIQRTQQEDSAVYLCASSLDQRLGYEQYFGPGTRLTVT.

The chain recombines TRBV4-1 with TRBJ2-2; either TRBD1 or TRBD2 may supply D (6 bases each). V gave up 0 bases and J gave up 1 base, with 18 bases separating them. Per germline, CDR1 MGHRA and CDR2 YSYEKL. The CDR3 spans 19 residues. The CDR3 loop reads CASSQDGGGIGRNTGELFF. The DNA of the CDR3 is TGCGCCAGCAGCCAAGATGGGGGCGGGATAGGGAGGAACACCGGGGAGCTGTTTTTT.